This T cell receptor beta chain came from a study of ipilimumab plus nivolumab after autologous stem cell transplantation. After removal of 6 bases from V and 8 bases from J, the junction contained 15 bases not matched to a gene. This CDR3 is 16 amino acids long. Looked up from germline, CDR1 is MDHEN and CDR2 is SYDVKM. Profiled with immunoSEQ multiplex PCR; TCRdb holds only in-frame clones, not every one. The sample holds about 16,000 clones, around 80% seen once. The sequencing used PBMCs, collected in a trial of ipilimumab plus nivolumab as post-transplant consolidation. This receptor was identified in a male donor with diffuse large B-cell lymphoma. The chain combines TRBV28 with TRBJ1-4; 7 bases align to TRBD1. CDR3 sequence (DNA): TGTGCCAGCAGAAAAGGCATGGGGACAGAGGGCGAAAAACTGTTTTTT. Translation: CASRKGMGTEGEKLFF.